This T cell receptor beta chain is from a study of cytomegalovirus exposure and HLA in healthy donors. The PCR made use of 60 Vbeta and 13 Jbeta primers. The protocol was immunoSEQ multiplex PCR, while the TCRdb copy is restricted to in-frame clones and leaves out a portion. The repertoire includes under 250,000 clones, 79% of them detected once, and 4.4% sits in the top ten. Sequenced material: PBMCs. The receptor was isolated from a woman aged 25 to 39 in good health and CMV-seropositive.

The DNA for the CDR3 is TGTGCCAGCAGCCGAGCTAGCGGTAACACAGATACGCAGTATTTT. Translated, it gives CASSRASGNTDTQYF. This chain connects TRBV7-2 to TRBJ2-3; 7 nucleotides line up with TRBD2. The CDR3 has 15 amino acids. Germline-derived CDR1 and CDR2 are SGHTA and FQGNSA. J lost 2 bases, V lost 5 bases, and 7 bases had no gene match.